These T cell receptor beta chains were read from a single sample in a study of Ad26.COV2.S vaccination and SARS-CoV-2 variants. This table comes from immunoSEQ multiplex PCR, and its TCRdb copy is limited to in-frame clones, with some not included. The sample lists roughly 350,000 clones; less than 90% were seen once. The source was peripheral blood, collected in a trial of Ad26.COV2.S vaccine versus placebo. These TCRs come from a person aged 18 to 65 who received the Ad26.COV2.S COVID-19 vaccine or a placebo. CDR3s include the opening cysteine and the closing phenylalanine or tryptophan. D genes are given only for firm matches. The size field is filled for only some rows; it gives once, few, many or a size class.

D	size	V	CDR3
TRBD2	.	TRBV5-1	CASSLVAGRDEQFF
.	.	TRBV7-9	CASSGAGRDEQYF
TRBD2	.	TRBV10-1	CASSGGGTRETQYF
.	.	TRBV11-2	CASSLDQLYTDTQYF
.	.	TRBV6-1	CASSETASSYNEQFF
.	.	TRBV13	CASSYRLINGYTF
.	.	TRBV2	CASSIIDDTQYF
.	.	TRBV7-9	CASNPEGGSGTDTQYF
.	.	TRBV18	CASSGKGSEQYF
.	.	TRBV4-1	CASSQVGLGVETQYF
TRBD2	.	TRBV7-4	CASSSIGLAGGSEQYF
.	.	TRBV10-3	CAISESPGGGHGYTF
.	.	TRBV28	CASTSGGYYEQYF
.	few	TRBV7-2	CASSLQGLTGANVLTF
.	.	TRBV14	CASSASSSYNEQFF
.	.	TRBV30	CAWRVSPNYGYTF
TRBD2	.	TRBV7-6	CASSGRLAGAGELFF
.	.	TRBV6-6	CASSYGVGANEQYF
.	.	TRBV27	CASSLSGPQEKLFF
.	.	TRBV4-3	CASSQDQGQAYGYTF
.	.	TRBV5-8	CASRPQFF
.	.	TRBV24-1	CATSESNYGYTF
.	.	TRBV5-1	CASSLGADYNEQFF
TRBD1	.	TRBV7-2	CASSRGQGLSDTQYF
.	.	TRBV7-6	CASSPQAGLNTEAFF
TRBD1	.	TRBV19	CASSIEGTGTYEQYF
TRBD1	.	TRBV2	CASSPDRAGYTF
TRBD1	.	TRBV27	CASSPGGRGVPYEQYF
.	.	TRBV18	CASSPGSISQETQYF
TRBD1	few	TRBV3-1/TRBV3-2	CASSQDRLSGNTIYF
TRBD1	.	TRBV18	CASSPPGQPSYEQYF
.	.	TRBV6-6	CASSSTPGPNYGYTF
TRBD1	.	TRBV19	CASSTTRDRRGTEAFF
.	.	TRBV24-1	CATSDPPNEQFF
.	.	TRBV7-2	CASSFMGVDTQYF
.	.	TRBV18	CASSPLGGGSYGYTF
TRBD2	.	TRBV5-6	CASSLVLAGADTQYF
.	.	TRBV12-3/TRBV12-4	CASRRKGGEAFF
.	.	TRBV28	CASSFGQAYEQYF
TRBD1	.	TRBV28	CASSSRTGDRPGNTIYF
.	.	TRBV6-5	CASMAGSRRGEQYF
TRBD2	many	TRBV30	CAWSVASGSSETQYF
.	.	TRBV19	CASSTRVLSGGSDTQYF
.	.	TRBV28	CASSPGEKLSGNTIYF
TRBD1	.	TRBV28	CASSETTGDTEAFF
.	.	TRBV19	CASSIVTANQPQHF
TRBD2	.	TRBV5-4	CASSLGGTSSYEQYF
TRBD2	.	TRBV5-6	CASSFPGLADRETQYF
.	.	TRBV2	CASSVDTLSYEQYF
.	.	TRBV28	CASSLGHQETQYF
.	.	TRBV3-1/TRBV3-2	CASSPSGASTDTQYF
TRBD1	.	TRBV9	CASSVGGQFQETQYF